These T cell receptor beta chains were read from a single sample in a study of vaccination and CD4 T cells after COVID-19. What these receptors recognize is not known. One entry per CDR3 protein results from TCRdb running MiXCR on the PCR reads. The repertoire holds fewer than 10,000 distinct CDR3 sequences, with 52% as singletons. The sequenced sample was CD4+ T cells from blood, cultured in vitro. The receptor set was obtained from a human donor who had recovered from COVID-19. Each CDR3 is given with its conserved first and last residue. A D gene is named only where the DNA matches it firmly. The size entry is marked missing in some rows and otherwise reads once, few, many or a size class.

CDR3 protein	CDR3 DNA	V gene	D gene	clone size	J gene
CASTSGVGFRLEQYF	TGTGCCAGCACCTCTGGGGTTGGATTCCGCCTCGAGCAGTACTTC	TRBV7-8	.	.	TRBJ2-7
CASSRLQGGNQPQHF	TGTGCCAGCAGTCGGCTACAGGGCGGCAATCAGCCCCAGCATTTT	TRBV28	.	.	TRBJ1-5
CASSPGTRNTIYF	TGTGCCAGTAGTCCGGGGACAAGAAACACCATATATTTT	TRBV19	.	once	TRBJ1-3
CASSKQANYGYTF	TGTGCCAGCAGTAAACAAGCTAACTATGGCTACACCTTC	TRBV27	.	few	TRBJ1-2
CASSSLAGDPGKLLF	TGTGCCAGCAGCTCCTTAGCGGGAGATCCAGGAAAGCTGCTTTTT	TRBV11-2	TRBD2	.	TRBJ2-2
CASSPLLGRGGTGELFF	TGTGCCAGCAGCCCTCTGTTGGGCAGGGGAGGCACCGGGGAGCTGTTTTTT	TRBV14	.	.	TRBJ2-2
CSARVAGGDEKLFF	TGCAGTGCTAGAGTGGCAGGGGGTGATGAAAAACTGTTTTTT	TRBV20-1	TRBD1	.	TRBJ1-4
CASKLQGSNTEAFF	TGTGCCAGCAAACTCCAGGGGTCGAACACTGAAGCTTTCTTT	TRBV27	.	.	TRBJ1-1
CASSEQGADQPQHF	TGTGCCAGCAGTGAACAGGGGGCTGATCAGCCCCAGCATTTT	TRBV6-1	TRBD1	once	TRBJ1-5
CSAREEGTNYGYTF	TGCAGTGCTAGAGAGGAGGGTACTAACTATGGCTACACCTTC	TRBV20-1	.	.	TRBJ1-2
CASSLWRRGASNSPLHF	TGTGCCAGTAGTCTTTGGCGGCGGGGTGCGAGCAATTCACCCCTCCACTTT	TRBV19	.	few	TRBJ1-6
CASSGTGRPYEQYF	TGTGCCAGCAGTGGGACAGGCCGCCCCTACGAGCAGTACTTC	TRBV2	TRBD1	.	TRBJ2-7
CASSLGTPTNYGYTF	TGCGCCAGCAGCCTCGGAACACCAACGAACTATGGCTACACCTTC	TRBV4-1	.	few	TRBJ1-2
CATSTGTGSFGYTF	TGTGCCACCAGCACCGGGACAGGGTCTTTTGGCTACACCTTC	TRBV15	TRBD1	.	TRBJ1-2
CSAPTDNYGYTF	TGCAGTGCCCCGACAGACAACTATGGCTACACCTTC	TRBV20-1	.	.	TRBJ1-2
CASSATLPGREGMRANVLTF	TGTGCCAGCAGCGCTACCTTACCGGGACGGGAAGGGATGAGGGCCAACGTCCTGACTTTC	TRBV9	.	.	TRBJ2-6
CAISGSGGLSYEQYF	TGTGCCATCAGTGGTAGCGGGGGCCTCTCCTACGAGCAGTACTTC	TRBV10-3	TRBD2	.	TRBJ2-7
CASSLNKQYF	TGTGCCAGCAGCTTAAATAAGCAGTACTTC	TRBV11-2	.	.	TRBJ2-7
CASSARTGGTGELFF	TGTGCCAGCAGTGCCCGGACAGGGGGCACCGGGGAGCTGTTTTTT	TRBV2	TRBD1	.	TRBJ2-2
CASSRQGVGDEQYF	TGTGCCAGCAGCAGACAGGGAGTAGGGGACGAGCAGTACTTC	TRBV12-3/TRBV12-4	TRBD1	.	TRBJ2-7
CASSSAGQGAETQYF	TGTGCCAGCAGCTCGGCGGGACAGGGGGCCGAGACCCAGTACTTC	TRBV7-2	TRBD1	few	TRBJ2-5
CSALGGVGTQYF	TGCAGTGCCCTTGGGGGAGTCGGTACGCAGTATTTT	TRBV20-1	.	.	TRBJ2-3